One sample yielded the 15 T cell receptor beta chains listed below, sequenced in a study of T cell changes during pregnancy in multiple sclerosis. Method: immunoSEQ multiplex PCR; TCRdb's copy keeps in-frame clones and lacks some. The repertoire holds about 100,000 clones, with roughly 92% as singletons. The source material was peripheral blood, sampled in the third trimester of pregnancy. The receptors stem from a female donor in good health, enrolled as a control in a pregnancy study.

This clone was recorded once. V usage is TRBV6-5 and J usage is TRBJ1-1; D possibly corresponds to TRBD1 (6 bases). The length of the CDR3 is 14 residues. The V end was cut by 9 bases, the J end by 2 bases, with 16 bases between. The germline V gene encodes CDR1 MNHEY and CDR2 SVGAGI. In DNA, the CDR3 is TGTGCCAGTACACTCGACAGGAGAAACACTGAAGCTTTCTTT. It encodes CASTLDRRNTEAFF.

The CDR3 bases are TGTGCCAGCAGCCCCTCTACTCCAGCCAAAAACATTCAGTACTTC. Residues: CASSPSTPAKNIQYF. The chain carries TRBV5-5 and TRBJ2-4; no reliable D call. Per germline, CDR1 SGHKS and CDR2 YYEKEE (reference sequence). The CDR3 has 15 amino acids. V was pared by 4 bases and J by 0 bases, with 11 bases between.

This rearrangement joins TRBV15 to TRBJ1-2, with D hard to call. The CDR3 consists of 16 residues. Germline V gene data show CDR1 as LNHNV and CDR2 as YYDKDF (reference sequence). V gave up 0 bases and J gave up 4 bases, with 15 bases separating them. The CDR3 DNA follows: TGTGCCACCAGCAGAGATTGGGAGTTGCAGGTCTATGGCTACACCTTC. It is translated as CATSRDWELQVYGYTF.

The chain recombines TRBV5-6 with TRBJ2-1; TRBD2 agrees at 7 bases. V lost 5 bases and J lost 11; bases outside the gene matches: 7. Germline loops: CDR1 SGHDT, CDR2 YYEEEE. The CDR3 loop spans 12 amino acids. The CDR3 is CASRDAGVQQFF. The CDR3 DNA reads TGTGCCAGCAGGGACGCGGGGGTTCAGCAGTTCTTC.

CDR3 coding DNA: TGCGCCAGCAGCCAAAAGACAGGGAACACCGGGGAGCTGTTTTTT. Encoded protein: CASSQKTGNTGELFF. The chain has TRBV5-1 and TRBJ2-2; D is perhaps TRBD1 (6 bases). This CDR3 contains 15 residues. Per germline, CDR1 SGHRS and CDR2 YFSETQ. V was clipped by 4 bases and J by 1 base, with 11 bases between them.

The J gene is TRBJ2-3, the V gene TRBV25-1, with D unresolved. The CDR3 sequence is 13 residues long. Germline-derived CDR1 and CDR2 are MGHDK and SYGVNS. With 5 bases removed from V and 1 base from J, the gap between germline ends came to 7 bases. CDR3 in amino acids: CASSTSGTDTQYF. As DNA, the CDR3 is TGTGCCAGCAGTACCAGCGGCACAGATACGCAGTATTTT.

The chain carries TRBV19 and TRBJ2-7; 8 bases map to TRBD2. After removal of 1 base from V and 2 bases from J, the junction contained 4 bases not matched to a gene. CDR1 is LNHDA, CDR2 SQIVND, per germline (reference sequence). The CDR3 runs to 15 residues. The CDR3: CASSIGPAGAYEQYF. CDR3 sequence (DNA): TGTGCCAGTAGTATAGGGCCAGCGGGGGCCTACGAGCAGTACTTC.

The CDR3 reads CASSKGQGGTETQYF. CDR3 bases: TGTGCCAGCAGCAAAGGACAGGGGGGAACGGAGACCCAGTACTTC. The V gene is TRBV9, the J gene TRBJ2-5; 10 positions agree with TRBD1. CDR3 length: 15 residues. Germline values: CDR1 SGDLS, CDR2 YYNGEE. V dropped 4 bases and J dropped 5; count of bases not matched to a gene: 8.

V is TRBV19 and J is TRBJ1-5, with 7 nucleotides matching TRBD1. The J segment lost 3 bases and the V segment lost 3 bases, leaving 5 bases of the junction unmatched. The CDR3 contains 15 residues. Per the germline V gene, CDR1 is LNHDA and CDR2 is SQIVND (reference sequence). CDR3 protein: CASSMGQWANQPQHF. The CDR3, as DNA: TGTGCCAGTAGTATGGGACAGTGGGCCAATCAGCCCCAGCATTTT.

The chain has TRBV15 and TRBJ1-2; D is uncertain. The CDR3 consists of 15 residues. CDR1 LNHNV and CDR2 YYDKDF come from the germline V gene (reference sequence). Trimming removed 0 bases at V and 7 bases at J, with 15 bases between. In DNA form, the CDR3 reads TGTGCCACCAGCAGAGATAGGCCTATTGAGGGTGGCTACACCTTC. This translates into CATSRDRPIEGGYTF. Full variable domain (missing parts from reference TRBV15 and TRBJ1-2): DAMVIQNPRYQVTQFGKPVTLSCSQTLNHNVMYWYQQKSSQAPKLLFHYYDKDFNNEADTPDNFQSRRPNTSFCFLDIRSPGLGDTAMYLCATSRDRPIEGGYTFGSGTRLTVV.

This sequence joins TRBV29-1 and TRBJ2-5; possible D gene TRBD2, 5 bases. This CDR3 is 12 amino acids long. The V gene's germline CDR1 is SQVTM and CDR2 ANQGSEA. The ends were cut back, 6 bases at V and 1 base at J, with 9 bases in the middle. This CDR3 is CSVSGFQETQYF. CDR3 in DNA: TGCAGCGTGAGCGGCTTCCAAGAGACCCAGTACTTC.

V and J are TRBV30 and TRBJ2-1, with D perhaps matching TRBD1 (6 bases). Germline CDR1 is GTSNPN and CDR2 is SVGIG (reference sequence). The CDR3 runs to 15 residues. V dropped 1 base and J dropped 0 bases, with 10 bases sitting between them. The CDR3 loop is CAWSDAGVSYNEQFF. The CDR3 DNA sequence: TGTGCCTGGAGTGACGCAGGGGTCTCCTACAATGAGCAGTTCTTC. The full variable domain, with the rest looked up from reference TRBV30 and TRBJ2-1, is SQTIHQWPATLVQPVGSPLSLECTVEGTSNPNLYWYRQAAGRGLQLLFYSVGIGQISSEVPQNLSASRPQDRQFILSSKKLLLSDSGFYLCAWSDAGVSYNEQFFGPGTRLTVL.

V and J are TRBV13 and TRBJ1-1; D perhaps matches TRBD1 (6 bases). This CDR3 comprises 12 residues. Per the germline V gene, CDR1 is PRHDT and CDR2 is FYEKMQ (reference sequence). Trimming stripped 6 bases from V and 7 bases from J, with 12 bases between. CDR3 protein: CASSQGRGEAFF. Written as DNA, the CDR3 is TGTGCCAGCAGTCAGGGGCGCGGTGAAGCTTTCTTT.

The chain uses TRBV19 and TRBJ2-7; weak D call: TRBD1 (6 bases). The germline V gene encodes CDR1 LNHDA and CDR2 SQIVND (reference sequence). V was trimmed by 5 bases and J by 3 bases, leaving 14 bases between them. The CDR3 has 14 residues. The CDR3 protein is CASSVPGTYYEQYF. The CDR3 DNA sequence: TGTGCCAGTAGTGTCCCCGGGACATACTACGAGCAGTACTTC.

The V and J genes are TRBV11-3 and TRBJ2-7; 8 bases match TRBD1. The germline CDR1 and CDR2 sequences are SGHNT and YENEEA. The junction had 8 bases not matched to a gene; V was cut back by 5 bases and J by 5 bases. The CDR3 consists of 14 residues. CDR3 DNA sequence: TGTGCCAGCAGCCGACAGGGGAGTGTTAACGAGCAGTACTTC. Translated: CASSRQGSVNEQYF.